Listed below are T cell receptor beta chains from one sample, sequenced in a study of blood T cell repertoires in COVID-19. The protocol was immunoSEQ multiplex PCR, while the TCRdb copy is restricted to in-frame clones and leaves out a portion. The sample lists roughly 250,000 clones; approximately 81% were seen once. The material sequenced was peripheral blood. Receptors were obtained from a woman aged 55-75 years with active or convalescent COVID-19. CDR3s include the opening cysteine and the closing phenylalanine or tryptophan. A D gene is named only where the DNA matches it firmly. Size is omitted from some rows. Given values are once, few, many or a class for expanded clones.

V gene	clone size	D gene	J gene	CDR3 protein	CDR3 DNA
TRBV2	-	-	TRBJ2-4	CASRDDRNVNIQYF	TGTGCCAGCAGAGATGACAGGAACGTCAACATTCAGTACTTC
TRBV30	-	TRBD2	TRBJ2-5	CAWAGGGIETQYF	TGTGCCTGGGCTGGCGGGGGGATCGAGACCCAGTACTTC
TRBV9	-	TRBD1	TRBJ2-5	CASSASPGTGGWETQYF	TGTGCCAGCAGCGCTTCACCAGGGACAGGGGGTTGGGAGACCCAGTACTTC
TRBV6-2/TRBV6-3	-	TRBD2	TRBJ2-5	CASSGLAGTQETQYF	TGTGCCAGCAGCGGGTTAGCGGGGACTCAAGAGACCCAGTACTTC
TRBV19	-	-	TRBJ2-5	CASKVGGAQETQYF	TGTGCCAGTAAGGTCGGTGGGGCCCAAGAGACCCAGTACTTC
TRBV9	-	TRBD1	TRBJ2-2	CASSVPGQGNTGELFF	TGTGCCAGCAGCGTTCCGGGACAGGGTAACACCGGGGAGCTGTTTTTT
TRBV4-3	once	TRBD1	TRBJ1-2	CASSHHRGDYGYTF	TGCGCCAGCAGCCACCACAGGGGCGACTATGGCTACACCTTC
TRBV19	-	TRBD2	TRBJ2-7	CASSIKAGGLYEQYF	TGTGCCAGTAGTATAAAGGCGGGGGGCCTCTACGAGCAGTACTTC
TRBV6-2/TRBV6-3	-	-	TRBJ2-5	CASSSSGGGRQETQYF	-
TRBV19	-	TRBD2	TRBJ2-7	CASSIEAGTSGYYEQYF	TGTGCCAGTAGTATCGAGGCCGGGACTAGCGGTTACTACGAGCAGTACTTC
TRBV19	-	-	TRBJ2-3	CASAQGGNPSDTQYF	TGTGCCAGTGCACAGGGGGGGAACCCCTCAGATACGCAGTATTTT
TRBV3-1/TRBV3-2	-	TRBD1	TRBJ2-7	CASSPTRTGWHEQYF	TGTGCCAGCAGCCCGACAAGGACAGGGTGGCACGAGCAGTACTTC
TRBV5-4	-	-	TRBJ2-7	CASSSRDTASYEQYF	TGTGCCAGCAGCTCCCGGGACACCGCCTCCTACGAGCAGTACTTC
TRBV7-9	-	-	TRBJ1-4	CASSHLGEKLFF	TGTGCCAGCAGCCACCTAGGTGAAAAACTGTTTTTT
TRBV29-1	-	TRBD1	TRBJ1-2	CSGSVDRVGGYTF	TGCAGCGGATCAGTGGACAGGGTGGGAGGCTACACCTTC
TRBV7-9	-	-	TRBJ1-3	CASSFKAGIVGNTIYF	TGTGCCAGCAGCTTTAAGGCGGGGATTGTTGGAAACACCATATATTTT
TRBV19	-	TRBD1	TRBJ1-4	CASSPQGQRNEKLFF	TGTGCCAGTAGTCCACAGGGACAGCGTAATGAAAAACTGTTTTTT
TRBV4-3	-	-	TRBJ2-1	CASSHLQRSGDNEQFF	TGCGCCAGCAGCCATCTCCAGCGTTCGGGGGACAATGAGCAGTTCTTC
TRBV15	once	TRBD1	TRBJ1-5	CATGGTGDRDQPQHF	TGTGCCACCGGCGGGACCGGGGACAGAGATCAGCCCCAGCATTTT
TRBV6-5	-	-	TRBJ1-6	CVSSQRIAHPLHF	TGTGTCAGCAGTCAACGAATCGCGCACCCCCTCCACTTT
TRBV2	-	-	TRBJ2-2	CASNVDRNTGELFF	TGTGCCAGCAACGTGGACAGGAACACCGGGGAGCTGTTTTTT
TRBV11-2	-	-	TRBJ2-7	CASSLDYSSEQYF	TGTGCCAGCAGCTTAGATTATTCGTCCGAGCAGTACTTC
TRBV5-6	-	-	TRBJ1-1	CASSLGTVNTEAFF	TGTGCCAGCAGCTTGGGAACGGTTAACACTGAAGCTTTCTTT
TRBV2	once	-	TRBJ2-7	CASSASVTYEQYF	TGTGCCAGCAGTGCTAGCGTTACCTACGAGCAGTACTTC
TRBV3-1/TRBV3-2	few	TRBD2	TRBJ2-1	CASSQDPGIAGQNNEQFF	TGTGCCAGCAGCCAAGACCCCGGGATAGCGGGGCAGAACAATGAGCAGTTCTTC
TRBV29-1	-	-	TRBJ1-2	CSVEPQSYYGYTF	TGCAGCGTTGAACCACAGAGTTACTATGGCTACACCTTC
TRBV6-5	-	TRBD1	TRBJ2-1	CASSYSTGTGYHEQFF	TGTGCCAGCAGTTACTCGACTGGGACAGGGTACCATGAGCAGTTCTTC
TRBV6-2/TRBV6-3	-	-	TRBJ1-3	CASSSLSSGNTIYF	TGTGCCAGCAGTTCGCTCAGCTCTGGAAACACCATATATTTT
TRBV6-5	-	-	TRBJ1-1	CASSYRISTEAFF	TGTGCCAGCAGTTATCGAATCAGCACTGAAGCTTTCTTT